These 15 T cell receptor beta chains share one sample of origin, sequenced in a study of T cells in Graves' hyperthyroidism and ophthalmopathy. Amplification yielded TCR beta CDR3 regions, with RNA transcripts as the source. TCR CDR3 regions were first amplified by RT-PCR with HTBI primers. TCRdb ran MiXCR on the multiplex PCR reads and lists one entry per CDR3 protein. The sample holds hundreds of thousands of distinct CDR3 sequences, roughly 15% seen once. The sequenced sample was blood. The receptors originated from a man between 18 and 29 years old with Graves' ophthalmopathy.

This clonotype was detected many times. The junction and the germline gene differ at one end; a read error may be behind it. The chain carries TRBV4-1 and TRBJ2-1; D call uncertain. Germline CDR1 MGHRA, CDR2 YSYEKL. The CDR3 covers 13 residues. The CDR3 loop is CASSQGLYNEQFF. The CDR3 region has the DNA TGTGCCAGCAGCCAAGGTCTCTACAATGAGCAGTTCTTC.

V and J are TRBV5-6 and TRBJ2-3, with no clear D. The CDR3 is made up of 14 amino acids. The V end lost 3 bases, the J end lost 4 bases, and 12 bases lay between the germline ends. CDR1 is SGHDT and CDR2 is YYEEEE in the germline V gene. CDR3 nucleotide sequence: TGTGCCAGCAGCTCCAAGCCCCTGGCAGATACGCAGTATTTT. Its protein product is CASSSKPLADTQYF.

The table lists this clonotype with a few counts. This rearrangement joins TRBV18 to TRBJ1-6; 9 positions agree with TRBD1. V shed 6 bases, J shed 7 bases, and the junction held 10 bases outside the gene matches. This CDR3 contains 16 residues. Germline CDR1 and CDR2: KGHSH and LQKENI. CDR3 nucleotide sequence: TGTGCCAGCTCGCCCAGAACCGGGACAGGGAATTCACCCCTCCACTTT. Its protein is CASSPRTGTGNSPLHF.

There are many counts of this clonotype. CDR3 sequence reads: CASSPTHSGQETQYF. The CDR3 nucleotides are TGTGCCAGCAGCCCTACCCACAGCGGCCAAGAGACCCAGTACTTC. J is TRBJ2-5 and V is TRBV7-3; D possibly corresponds to TRBD2 (5 bases). This CDR3 comprises 15 residues. Trimming shortened V by 5 bases and J by 1 base, and 14 bases separated the two germline ends. CDR1 is SGHTA and CDR2 is FQGTGA in the germline V gene.

This clonotype was counted many times. The CDR3 DNA reads as TGCGCCAGCAGCCATCCGGGACTAGCGGGGGGGCCGAGGAACAATGAGCAGTTCTTC. Encoded protein: CASSHPGLAGGPRNNEQFF. This chain connects TRBV4-1 to TRBJ2-1, with TRBD2 identical over 16 bases. The V gene end was trimmed by 3 bases and the J gene end by 5 bases; junction bases not matched to a gene: 10. Germline values: CDR1 MGHRA, CDR2 YSYEKL. The CDR3 consists of 19 residues.

This clonotype appeared a single time. This rearrangement joins TRBV5-4 to TRBJ2-7; 9 bases agree with TRBD2. Per germline, CDR1 SGHNT and CDR2 YYREEE (reference sequence). This CDR3 contains 15 residues. The ends lost 1 base at V and 2 bases at J; junction bases unmatched: 4. The CDR3 DNA follows: TGTGCCAGCAGCTTGCCTCAGCGGGGGGCCTACGAGCAGTACTTC. It translates to CASSLPQRGAYEQYF. Based on the CDR3 plus reference TRBV5-4 and TRBJ2-7, the full variable domain is ETGVTQSPTHLIKTRGQQVTLRCSSQSGHNTVSWYQQALGQGPQFIFQYYREEENGRGNFPPRFSGLQFPNYSSELNVNALELDDSALYLCASSLPQRGAYEQYFGPGTRLTVT.

This clonotype was seen repeatedly, ten times or more. V gene TRBV2 combines with J gene TRBJ1-4; a possible D gene is TRBD1 (5 bases). Deletions cut 1 base from V and 8 bases from J, with 11 bases between. The germline CDR1 and CDR2 sequences are SNHLY and FYNNEI. The CDR3 spans 14 residues. Here the CDR3 reads CASSEDQGEEKLFF. CDR3 coding DNA: TGTGCCAGCAGTGAAGACCAGGGCGAGGAAAAACTGTTTTTT.

This clonotype was observed at least ten times. This chain uses TRBV7-6 with TRBJ2-1, with D uncertain. In germline, CDR1 is SGHVS, CDR2 FNYEAQ. Trimming stripped 2 bases from V and 2 bases from J, with 10 bases between. The CDR3 sequence is 15 residues long. CDR3 region: CASSLTESAYNEQFF. In DNA, the CDR3 is TGTGCCAGCAGCTTAACCGAATCAGCCTACAATGAGCAGTTCTTC.

Many counts were recorded for this clonotype. V gene TRBV18 combines with J gene TRBJ1-1; unclear D gene. Deletions cut 3 bases from V and 2 bases from J, with 4 bases between. Germline CDR1 reads KGHSH; CDR2 reads LQKENI. CDR3 length: 12 residues. DNA of the CDR3: TGTGCCAGCTCACCCCAAAACACTGAAGCTTTCTTT. Translated: CASSPQNTEAFF.

This clonotype was found a few times. The rearrangement joins TRBV6-5 to TRBJ2-7; a weak D match, TRBD2 (5 bases). Trimming took 0 bases from V and 5 from J, leaving 14 bases between them. This CDR3 has 15 residues. Per the germline V gene, CDR1 is MNHEY and CDR2 is SVGAGI. CDR3 region: CASSYSSGMGHEQYF. CDR3 nucleotides: TGTGCCAGCAGTTACTCATCCGGGATGGGCCACGAGCAGTACTTC.

Of note for this clonotype: A junction boundary mismatches the germline segment, possibly from a read error. The chain combines TRBV7-7 with TRBJ2-1, with D perhaps assigned TRBD1 or TRBD2 (5 bases each). The CDR3 totals 13 residues. Looked up from germline, CDR1 is SSHAT and CDR2 is FNYEAQ (reference sequence). In DNA, the CDR3 is TGTGCTAGCAGCCGGGACGTTACCAATGAGCAGTTCTTC. Translating it yields CASSRDVTNEQFF.

This clonotype was counted a few times. This sequence joins TRBV10-3 and TRBJ2-3, with 14 bases lining up with TRBD2. Germline V gives CDR1 ENHRY, CDR2 SYGVKD. The CDR3 is 17 residues long. The junction had 7 bases not matched to a gene; V was cut back by 3 bases and J by 5 bases. CDR3 protein: CAISDSSGTSGRDTQYF. CDR3 nucleotides: TGTGCCATCAGTGATTCCTCTGGGACTAGCGGGAGAGATACGCAGTATTTT.

In this sample, this clonotype turned up many times. One end of the junction fails to match germline, which may point to a read error. The chain has TRBV6-1 and TRBJ2-1, with TRBD2 matching 11 bases. This CDR3 contains 14 residues. Germline loops: CDR1 MNHNS, CDR2 SASEGT. The CDR3 is CASSAQETSGTGLF. The CDR3 DNA follows: TGTGCCAGCAGTGCCCAGGAGACTAGCGGGACGGGTCTCTTC.

The chain employs TRBV24-1 and TRBJ1-5; TRBD1 aligns across 9 bases. This CDR3 region has 16 residues. Germline V CDR1 and CDR2: KGHDR, SFDVKD. V was clipped by 4 bases and J by 6 bases; unmatched bases: 9. The CDR3 sequence is CATSEWGQGSIQPQHF. CDR3 sequence (DNA): TGTGCCACCAGTGAGTGGGGACAGGGTTCTATTCAGCCCCAGCATTTT.

This clonotype was observed many times. The chain employs TRBV12-3 or TRBV12-4 and TRBJ2-1; D may be TRBD2 (5 bases). The V end was cut by 6 bases, the J end by 0 bases, with 27 bases between. The CDR3 spans 20 residues. CDR3 region: CASRHIPLAMGMGSYNEQFF. CDR3 DNA: TGTGCCAGCAGACATATCCCCCTAGCTATGGGTATGGGCTCCTACAATGAGCAGTTCTTC.